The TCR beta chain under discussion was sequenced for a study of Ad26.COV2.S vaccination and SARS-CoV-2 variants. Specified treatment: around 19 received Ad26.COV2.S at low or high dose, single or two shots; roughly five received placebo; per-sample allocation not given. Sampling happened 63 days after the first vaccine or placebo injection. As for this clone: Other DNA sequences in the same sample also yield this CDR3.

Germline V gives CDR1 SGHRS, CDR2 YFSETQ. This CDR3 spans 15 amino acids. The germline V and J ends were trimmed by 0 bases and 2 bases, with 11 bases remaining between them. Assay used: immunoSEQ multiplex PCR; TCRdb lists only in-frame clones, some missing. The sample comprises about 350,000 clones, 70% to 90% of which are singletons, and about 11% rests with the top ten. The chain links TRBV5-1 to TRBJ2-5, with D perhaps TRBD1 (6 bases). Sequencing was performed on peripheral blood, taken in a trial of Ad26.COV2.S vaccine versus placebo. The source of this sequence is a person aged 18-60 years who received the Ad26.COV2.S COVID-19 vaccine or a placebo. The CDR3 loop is CASSLVGDIQETQYF. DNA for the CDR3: TGCGCCAGCAGCTTGGTTGGGGACATACAAGAGACCCAGTACTTC.